The 2 T cell receptor beta chains below all came from one sample that was sequenced in a study of T-cell reconstitution after alpha-beta-depleted transplantation in children. The authors prepared the TCRbeta library with unique molecular identifiers. MiXCR, run by TCRdb on the PCR reads, gives a single entry per CDR3 protein. The sample lists around 380,000 distinct CDR3 sequences; roughly a tenth were seen once. The starting material was PBMCs from the stem cell graft donor, obtained from the stem cell graft. Receptors originate from a human donor who donated a stem cell graft to a child with acute myeloid leukemia.

This clonotype occurred a few times. The chain combines TRBV7-9 with TRBJ2-1; D perhaps matches TRBD2 (5 bases). Germline CDR1 reads SEHNR; CDR2 reads FQNEAQ (reference sequence). V dropped 2 bases and J dropped 5 bases, with 13 bases sitting between them. The CDR3 consists of 15 residues. As DNA, the CDR3 is TGTGCCAGCAGCTTAAGCGGAATCCAAGACAATGAGCAGTTCTTC. Translated: CASSLSGIQDNEQFF.

The chain couples TRBV7-6 to TRBJ2-5; D is ambiguous. This CDR3 region has 14 residues. V lost 5 bases and J lost 5, with 15 bases in between. Germline values: CDR1 SGHVS, CDR2 FNYEAQ. CDR3 residues: CASSPGTTSETQYF. The DNA for the CDR3 is TGTGCCAGCAGCCCGGGTACCACTTCGGAGACCCAGTACTTC. The full variable domain, completed using reference TRBV7-6 and TRBJ2-5, is GAGVSQSPRYKVTKRGQDVALRCDPISGHVSLYWYRQALGQGPEFLTYFNYEAQQDKSGLPNDRFSAERPEGSISTLTIQRTEQRDSAMYRCASSPGTTSETQYFGPGTRLLVL.